Sequencing of this TCR beta chain was carried out in a study of blood T cells in healthy people across ages. This clonotype was found a few times. Using a J-beta primer mix together with a sample-barcoded 5' primer, a second PCR was run for about 6 to 11 cycles. MiXCR, applied by TCRdb to the 5' RACE reads, yields one record per CDR3 protein. Among 550,000 to 750,000 distinct CDR3 sequences listed, under 25% were seen once. This CDR3 contains 12 residues. Per germline, CDR1 MNHNY and CDR2 SVGAGI (reference sequence). Sequenced: blood. The chain carries TRBV6-6 and TRBJ2-5; D perhaps matches TRBD2 (5 bases). TRBJ2-1 matches the DNA end more closely, so the J call is doubtful. The source of this sequence is a man between 65 and 85 years old in good health. The CDR3 region is CASVGDYNEQFF. Written as DNA, the CDR3 is TGTGCCAGCGTGGGAGATTACAATGAGCAGTTCTTC.